The rows below give T cell receptor beta chains drawn from one sample of a study of blood T cell repertoires in COVID-19. The method was immunoSEQ multiplex PCR; TCRdb's version includes in-frame clones alone and lacks a portion of them. The sample contains a few hundred thousand clones, 82% of which appear only once. Sequenced material: PBMCs or T cells enriched from blood (not recorded which). Receptors were obtained from a man aged 35 to 55 who had been exposed to COVID-19. Each CDR3 is given with its conserved first and last residue. The D gene is left open where the match is weak. Not all rows give a size; the values are once, few, many and, for expanded clones, a class.

V gene,J gene,clone size,D gene,CDR3 DNA,CDR3 protein
TRBV7-9,TRBJ2-7,NA,NA,TGTGCCAGCAGCTCAAACTCCTACGAGCAGTACTTC,CASSSNSYEQYF
TRBV7-8,TRBJ2-5,NA,TRBD2,TGTGCCAGCAGCTCGTGGGGGGGGACCCAGTACTTC,CASSSWGGTQYF
TRBV5-1,TRBJ2-5,NA,NA,TGCGCCAGCAGCCCGGGGACATTTCAAGAGACCCAGTACTTC,CASSPGTFQETQYF
TRBV6-5,TRBJ1-4,NA,TRBD1,TGTGCCAGCAGGCTCGACAGGGGCGGAGAAAAACTGTTTTTT,CASRLDRGGEKLFF
TRBV6-5,TRBJ2-1,NA,TRBD2,TGTGCCAGCAGTTACTCCAGCGGGACCTACAATGAGCAGTTCTTC,CASSYSSGTYNEQFF
TRBV28,TRBJ2-2,once,TRBD2,TGTGCCAGCAGTCTGACTAGCGGTAACACCGGGGAGCTGTTTTTT,CASSLTSGNTGELFF
TRBV5-1,TRBJ2-7,NA,TRBD2,TGCGCCAGCAGCTTCCGAGCGGGAGGAGGGGTCGAGCAGTACTTC,CASSFRAGGGVEQYF
TRBV29-1,TRBJ2-7,few,TRBD1,TGCAGCGTTGAAGGAGTATCCCGGGACAGGGGCCCCTACGAGCAGTACTTC,CSVEGVSRDRGPYEQYF
TRBV4-1,TRBJ1-2,NA,NA,TGCGCCAGCAGCCAAGACGCGACAGGCTATGGCTACACCTTC,CASSQDATGYGYTF
TRBV10-2,TRBJ2-2,NA,TRBD1,TGCGCCAGCAGGACCTGGCCGGGGACAGGGGCCAACACCGGGGAGCTGTTTTTT,CASRTWPGTGANTGELFF
TRBV3-1/TRBV3-2,TRBJ2-2,NA,NA,TGTGCCAGCAGCCGAGCCCACCGAGACACCGGGGAGCTGTTTTTT,CASSRAHRDTGELFF
TRBV6-6,TRBJ1-3,once,NA,TGTGCCAGCAGTCCAGCAAGGGACTTAACCGCCTTTGGGTTAGGAAACACCATATATTTT,CASSPARDLTAFGLGNTIYF
TRBV5-1,TRBJ2-7,NA,TRBD2,TGCGCCAGCAGCCTAGGAGGACTAGCGGGAGGAGACTACGAGCAGTACTTC,CASSLGGLAGGDYEQYF
TRBV29-1,TRBJ1-2,once,TRBD1,TGCAGCGTTGTAGACAGGGTGGGAGGCTACACCTTC,CSVVDRVGGYTF
TRBV15,TRBJ2-7,NA,TRBD1,TGTGCCACCAGCAGAGATAGGGGGCTCGATTGGACCTACGAGCAGTACTTC,CATSRDRGLDWTYEQYF
TRBV5-1,TRBJ2-3,NA,TRBD1,TGCGCCAGCAGCTTGATCCCAATCGGACAGGGACTGAAAGATACGCAGTATTTT,CASSLIPIGQGLKDTQYF
TRBV7-2,TRBJ2-5,once,TRBD1,TGTGCCAGCAGCTTCCAGGGACAGGCTAAAGAGACCCAGTACTTC,CASSFQGQAKETQYF
TRBV15,TRBJ2-7,NA,TRBD2,TGTGCCACCAGCAGAGATCGCGGGACTAGCGGGAGTTACGAGCAGTACTTC,CATSRDRGTSGSYEQYF
TRBV7-3,TRBJ2-7,NA,NA,TGTGCCAGCAGCCCCGATCCGGGCTACGAGCAGTACTTC,CASSPDPGYEQYF
TRBV12-3/TRBV12-4,TRBJ1-1,once,NA,TGTGCCAGCAGTTTCTCGCCGCCAGCTGAAGCTTTCTTT,CASSFSPPAEAFF
TRBV15,TRBJ2-3,NA,NA,TGTGCCACCAGCAGCTCCTGGGGACTTACAGATACGCAGTATTTT,CATSSSWGLTDTQYF
TRBV9,TRBJ2-1,NA,TRBD2,TGTGCCAGCAGCGCCTTTTTTATAGCGGGGGCAGCCAATGAGCAGTTCTTC,CASSAFFIAGAANEQFF
TRBV6-5,TRBJ1-2,NA,TRBD1,TGTGCCAGCAGCCACAGGGGTGGCTACACCTTC,CASSHRGGYTF
TRBV30,TRBJ2-1,few,NA,TGTGCCTGGAGTTCGAGGGACTCTATTAATGAGCAGTTCTTC,CAWSSRDSINEQFF
TRBV18,TRBJ2-3,NA,NA,TGTGCCAGCTCAAGGGACTTCACAGATACGCAGTATTTT,CASSRDFTDTQYF
TRBV15,TRBJ2-6,NA,NA,TGTGCCACCAGCAGAACCTACTCTGGGGCCAACGTCCTGACTTTC,CATSRTYSGANVLTF
TRBV29-1,TRBJ1-1,NA,NA,TGCAGCGTTGAAGTCGACAGATTTCTTTTCTTT,CSVEVDRFLFF
TRBV9,TRBJ2-2,NA,NA,TGTGCCAGCACAGAGAGGACGAACACCGGGGAGCTGTTTTTT,CASTERTNTGELFF
TRBV24-1,TRBJ2-3,NA,NA,TGTGCCACCAGCGGACAGAACACAGATACGCAGTATTTT,CATSGQNTDTQYF
TRBV7-9,TRBJ1-5,few,NA,TGTGCCAGCAGCTTAGCGCTTGGTCAGGTTAATCAGCCCCAGCATTTT,CASSLALGQVNQPQHF
TRBV10-3,TRBJ2-2,once,TRBD2,TGTGCCATCAGCCGAAGCGGGGCCGGGGAGCTGTTTTTT,CAISRSGAGELFF
TRBV14,TRBJ2-7,NA,NA,TGTGCCAGCAGCCTGCGATCCACCTACGAGCAGTACTTC,CASSLRSTYEQYF
TRBV11-3,TRBJ2-1,NA,NA,TGTGCCAGCAGCTTGACAGGTGGGGTCAATGAGCAGTTCTTC,CASSLTGGVNEQFF
TRBV10-1,TRBJ1-6,NA,NA,TGCGCCAGCAGTGCGCGGTGGAGGGAGGTCAACTCACCCCTCCACTTT,CASSARWREVNSPLHF
TRBV5-4,TRBJ2-4,NA,TRBD2,TGTGCCAGCAGCCAGGGACTAGCGGGTCAAAACATTCAGTACTTC,CASSQGLAGQNIQYF
TRBV9,TRBJ1-6,NA,NA,TGTGCCAGCAGCCCACGAGCAGGGGTAACGAATAATTCACCCCTCCACTTT,CASSPRAGVTNNSPLHF
TRBV11-2,TRBJ2-1,NA,TRBD1,TGTGCCAGCAGCTTTGTCAGGGACAGGGGACGAAATGAGCAGTTCTTC,CASSFVRDRGRNEQFF
TRBV27,TRBJ2-1,once,TRBD2,TGTGCCAGCAGTTTGGTTAGCGGGGCCAATAATAAGCAGTTCTTC,CASSLVSGANNKQFF
TRBV7-2,TRBJ2-1,NA,NA,TGTGCCAGCAGCTCCCCGTTGGGGGGGCAGTTCTTC,CASSSPLGGQFF
TRBV5-1,TRBJ1-4,NA,NA,TGCGCCAGCAGCCTGCGACAGGCAACAACTAATGAAAAACTGTTTTTT,CASSLRQATTNEKLFF
TRBV5-8,TRBJ1-2,NA,NA,TGTGCCAGCAGCTTTGACCGCGGTTTATATGGCTACACCTTC,CASSFDRGLYGYTF
TRBV7-9,TRBJ2-1,NA,NA,TGTGCCAGCAGCTTAGTCGGTGTCGGTGAGCAGTTCTTC,CASSLVGVGEQFF
TRBV7-8,TRBJ1-4,NA,TRBD1,TGTGCCAGCAGCAGTGACAGGGAAGAAAAACTGTTTTTT,CASSSDREEKLFF
TRBV9,TRBJ2-3,once,NA,TGTGCCAGCAGCGTAGACAAAAATACGCAGTATTTT,CASSVDKNTQYF
TRBV14,TRBJ1-1,NA,TRBD1,TGTGCCAGCAGCGAACAGGGGTGGTCCACTGAAGCTTTCTTT,CASSEQGWSTEAFF
TRBV19,TRBJ2-1,once,NA,TGTGCCAGTACTACAGGGCGGTACAATGAGCAGTTCTTC,CASTTGRYNEQFF
TRBV19,TRBJ1-5,NA,NA,TGTGCCAGTACAGGTGGGGGAGGGCCGGATGGTCAGCCCCAGCATTTT,CASTGGGGPDGQPQHF
TRBV24-1,TRBJ2-1,NA,TRBD1,TGTGCCACCAGTGATTTGCAGTCAGGGGGCCAGTTCTTC,CATSDLQSGGQFF
TRBV7-6,TRBJ1-6,NA,NA,TGTGCCAGCAGCTTATCGGCAGGACCCCTCCACTTT,CASSLSAGPLHF
TRBV29-1,TRBJ2-2,NA,NA,TGCAGCGTGATTTGGGCTCCCGGGAACGGGGAGCTGTTTTTT,CSVIWAPGNGELFF
TRBV3-1/TRBV3-2,TRBJ2-2,NA,TRBD2,TGTGCCAGCAGCCAGACCGGGACTAGCGGAGGAGGGGAGCTGTTTTTT,CASSQTGTSGGGELFF
TRBV7-7,TRBJ2-7,NA,NA,TGTGCTAGCAGCTTAAATATCGAGTCTATGAACGAGCAGTACTTC,CASSLNIESMNEQYF